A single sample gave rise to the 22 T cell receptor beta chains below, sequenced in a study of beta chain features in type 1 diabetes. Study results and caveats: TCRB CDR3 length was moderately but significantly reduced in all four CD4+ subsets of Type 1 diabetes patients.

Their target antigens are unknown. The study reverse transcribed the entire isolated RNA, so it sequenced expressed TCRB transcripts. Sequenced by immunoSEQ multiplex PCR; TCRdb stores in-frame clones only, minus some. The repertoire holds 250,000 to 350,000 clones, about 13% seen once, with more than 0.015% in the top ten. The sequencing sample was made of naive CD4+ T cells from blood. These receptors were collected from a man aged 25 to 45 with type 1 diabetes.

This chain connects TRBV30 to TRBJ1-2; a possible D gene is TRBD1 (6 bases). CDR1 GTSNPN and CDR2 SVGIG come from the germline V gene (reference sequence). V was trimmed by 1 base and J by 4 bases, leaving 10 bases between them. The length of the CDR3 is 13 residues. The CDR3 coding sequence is TGTGCCTGGAGTGGACAGGATAGCTATGGCTACACCTTC. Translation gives CAWSGQDSYGYTF.

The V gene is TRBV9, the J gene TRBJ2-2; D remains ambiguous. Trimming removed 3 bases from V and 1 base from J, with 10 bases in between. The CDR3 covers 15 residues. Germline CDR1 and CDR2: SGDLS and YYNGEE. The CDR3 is CASSAQVGNTGELFF. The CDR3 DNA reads TGTGCCAGCAGCGCTCAAGTCGGGAACACCGGGGAGCTGTTTTTT.

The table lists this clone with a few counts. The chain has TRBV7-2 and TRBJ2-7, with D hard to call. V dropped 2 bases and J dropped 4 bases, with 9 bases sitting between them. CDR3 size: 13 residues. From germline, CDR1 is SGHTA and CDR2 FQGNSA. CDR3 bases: TGTGCCAGCAGCTTACCCTTGAGGTACGAGCAGTACTTC. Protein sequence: CASSLPLRYEQYF.

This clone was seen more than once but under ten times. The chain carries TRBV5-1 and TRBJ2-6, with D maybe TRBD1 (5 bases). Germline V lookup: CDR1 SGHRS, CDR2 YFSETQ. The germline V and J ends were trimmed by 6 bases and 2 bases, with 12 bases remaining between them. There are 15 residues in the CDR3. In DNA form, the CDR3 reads TGCGCCAGCACTCCAGACAGAACTGGGGCCAACGTCCTGACTTTC. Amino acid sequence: CASTPDRTGANVLTF.

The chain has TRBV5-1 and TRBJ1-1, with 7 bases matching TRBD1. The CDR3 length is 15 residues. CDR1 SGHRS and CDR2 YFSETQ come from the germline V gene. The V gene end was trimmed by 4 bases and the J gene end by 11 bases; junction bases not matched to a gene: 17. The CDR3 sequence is CASSLSATQGGEAFF. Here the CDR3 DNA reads TGCGCCAGCAGCCTCAGCGCAACCCAGGGGGGAGAGGCTTTCTTT.

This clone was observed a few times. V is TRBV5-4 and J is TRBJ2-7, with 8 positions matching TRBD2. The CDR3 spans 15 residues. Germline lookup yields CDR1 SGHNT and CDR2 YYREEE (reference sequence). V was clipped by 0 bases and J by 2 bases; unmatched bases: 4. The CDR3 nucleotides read TGTGCCAGCAGCTTGGATCCGGGAGGGCCCTACGAGCAGTACTTC. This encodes CASSLDPGGPYEQYF.

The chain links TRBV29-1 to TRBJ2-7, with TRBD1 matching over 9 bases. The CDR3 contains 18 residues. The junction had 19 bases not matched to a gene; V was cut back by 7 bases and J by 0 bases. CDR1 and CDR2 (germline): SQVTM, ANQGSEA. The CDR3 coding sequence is TGCAGCGCAAAAAGCTGGGACAGGGCGGCTAGCGGCTCCTACGAGCAGTACTTC. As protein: CSAKSWDRAASGSYEQYF.

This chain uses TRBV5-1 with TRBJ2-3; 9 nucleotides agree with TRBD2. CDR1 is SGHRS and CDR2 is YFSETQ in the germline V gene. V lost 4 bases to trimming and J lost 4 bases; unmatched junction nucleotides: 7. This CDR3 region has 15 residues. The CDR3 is CASSTWTSASDTQYF. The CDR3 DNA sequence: TGCGCCAGCAGCACGTGGACTAGCGCCTCAGATACGCAGTATTTT.

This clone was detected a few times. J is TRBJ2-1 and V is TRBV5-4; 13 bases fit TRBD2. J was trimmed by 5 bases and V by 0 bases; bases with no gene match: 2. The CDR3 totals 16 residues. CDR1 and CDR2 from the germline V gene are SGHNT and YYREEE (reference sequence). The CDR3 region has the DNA TGTGCCAGCAGCTTGGGAGGACTAGCGGGGGACAATGAGCAGTTCTTC. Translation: CASSLGGLAGDNEQFF. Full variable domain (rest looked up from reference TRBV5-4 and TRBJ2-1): ETGVTQSPTHLIKTRGQQVTLRCSSQSGHNTVSWYQQALGQGPQFIFQYYREEENGRGNFPPRFSGLQFPNYSSELNVNALELDDSALYLCASSLGGLAGDNEQFFGPGTRLTVL.

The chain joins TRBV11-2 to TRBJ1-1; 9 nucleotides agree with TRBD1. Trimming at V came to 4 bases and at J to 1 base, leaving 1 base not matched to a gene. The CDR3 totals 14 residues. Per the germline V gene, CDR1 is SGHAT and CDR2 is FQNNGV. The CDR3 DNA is TGTGCCAGCAGCTCGGGACAGGGGAACACTGAAGCTTTCTTT. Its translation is CASSSGQGNTEAFF.

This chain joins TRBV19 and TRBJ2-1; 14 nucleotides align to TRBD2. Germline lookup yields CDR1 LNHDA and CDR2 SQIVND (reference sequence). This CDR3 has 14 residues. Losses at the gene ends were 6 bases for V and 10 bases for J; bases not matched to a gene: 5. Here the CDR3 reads CASRGLAGAGEQFF. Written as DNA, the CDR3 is TGTGCCAGTAGGGGACTAGCGGGAGCTGGGGAGCAGTTCTTC.

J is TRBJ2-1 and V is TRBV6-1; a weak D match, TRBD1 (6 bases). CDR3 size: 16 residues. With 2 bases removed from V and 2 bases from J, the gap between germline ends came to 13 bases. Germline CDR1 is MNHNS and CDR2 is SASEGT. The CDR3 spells CASSETGQRTYNEQFF. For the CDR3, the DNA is TGTGCCAGCAGTGAAACAGGGCAAAGGACCTACAATGAGCAGTTCTTC.

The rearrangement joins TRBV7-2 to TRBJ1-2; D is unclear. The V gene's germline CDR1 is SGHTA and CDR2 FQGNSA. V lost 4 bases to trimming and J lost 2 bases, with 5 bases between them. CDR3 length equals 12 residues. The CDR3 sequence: CASSSSNYGYTF. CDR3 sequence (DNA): TGTGCCAGCAGCTCCTCCAACTATGGCTACACCTTC.

The CDR3 DNA reads as TGTGCCAGCAGCCCCGGGACAGACTATGGCTACACCTTC. It encodes CASSPGTDYGYTF. This chain links TRBV9 with TRBJ1-2, with 7 bases matching TRBD1. The CDR3 has 13 residues. The germline V gene encodes CDR1 SGDLS and CDR2 YYNGEE. Trimming took 4 bases from V and 3 from J; bases not matched to a gene: 3. Drawing the rest from reference TRBV9 and TRBJ1-2, the complete variable domain is DSGVTQTPKHLITATGQRVTLRCSPRSGDLSVYWYQQSLDQGLQFLIQYYNGEERAKGNILERFSAQQFPDLHSELNLSSLELGDSALYFCASSPGTDYGYTFGSGTRLTVV.

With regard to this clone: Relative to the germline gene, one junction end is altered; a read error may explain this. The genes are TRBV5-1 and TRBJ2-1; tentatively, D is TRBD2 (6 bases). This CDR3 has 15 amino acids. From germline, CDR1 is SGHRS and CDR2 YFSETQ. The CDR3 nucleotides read TGCGCCAGCGGCTTGCTAGCGCTACCAAACAATGAGCAGTTCTTC. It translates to CASGLLALPNNEQFF. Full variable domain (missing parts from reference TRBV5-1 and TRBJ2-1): KAGVTQTPRYLIKTRGQQVTLSCSPISGHRSVSWYQQTPGQGLQFLFEYFSETQRNKGNFPGRFSGRQFSNSRSEMNVSTLELGDSALYLCASGLLALPNNEQFFGPGTRLTVL.

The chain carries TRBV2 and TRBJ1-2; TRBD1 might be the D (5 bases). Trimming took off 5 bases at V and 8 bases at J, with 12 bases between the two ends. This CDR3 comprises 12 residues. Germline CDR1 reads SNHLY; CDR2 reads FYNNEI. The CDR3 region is CASSRGLEGYTF. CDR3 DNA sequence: TGTGCCAGCAGTCGGGGACTCGAAGGCTACACCTTC. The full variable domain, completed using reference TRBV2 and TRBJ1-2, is EPEVTQTPSHQVTQMGQEVILRCVPISNHLYFYWYRQILGQKVEFLVSFYNNEISEKSEIFDDQFSVERPDGSNFTLKIRSTKLEDSAMYFCASSRGLEGYTFGSGTRLTVV.

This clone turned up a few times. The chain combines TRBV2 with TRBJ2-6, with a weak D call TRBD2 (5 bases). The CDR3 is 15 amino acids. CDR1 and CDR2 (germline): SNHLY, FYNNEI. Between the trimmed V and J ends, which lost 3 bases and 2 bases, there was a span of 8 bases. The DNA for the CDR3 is TGTGCCAGCAGTGACGGGGAAGCTGGGGCCAACGTCCTGACTTTC. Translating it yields CASSDGEAGANVLTF.

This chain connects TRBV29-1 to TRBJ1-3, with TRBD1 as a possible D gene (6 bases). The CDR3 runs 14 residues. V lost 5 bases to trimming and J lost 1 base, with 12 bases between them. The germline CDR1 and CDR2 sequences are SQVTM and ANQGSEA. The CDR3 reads CSVKPGTSGNTIYF. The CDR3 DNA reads TGCAGCGTTAAACCCGGGACATCTGGAAACACCATATATTTT.

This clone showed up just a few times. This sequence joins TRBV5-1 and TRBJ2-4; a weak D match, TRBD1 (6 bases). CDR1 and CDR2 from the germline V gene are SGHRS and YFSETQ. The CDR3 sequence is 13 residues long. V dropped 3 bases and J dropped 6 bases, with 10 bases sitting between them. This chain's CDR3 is CASSSGQSNIQYF. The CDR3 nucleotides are TGCGCCAGCAGCTCGGGACAATCAAACATTCAGTACTTC.

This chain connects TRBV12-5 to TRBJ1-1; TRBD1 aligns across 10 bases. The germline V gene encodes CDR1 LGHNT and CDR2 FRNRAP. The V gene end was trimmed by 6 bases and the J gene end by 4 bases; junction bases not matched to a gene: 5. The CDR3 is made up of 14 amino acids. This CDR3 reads CASGGGQGTTEAFF. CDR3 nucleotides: TGTGCTAGTGGGGGGGGACAGGGGACCACTGAAGCTTTCTTT. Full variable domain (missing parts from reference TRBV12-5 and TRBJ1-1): DARVTQTPRHKVTEMGQEVTMRCQPILGHNTVFWYRQTMMQGLELLAYFRNRAPLDDSGMPKDRFSAEMPDATLATLKIQPSEPRDSAVYFCASGGGQGTTEAFFGQGTRLTVV.

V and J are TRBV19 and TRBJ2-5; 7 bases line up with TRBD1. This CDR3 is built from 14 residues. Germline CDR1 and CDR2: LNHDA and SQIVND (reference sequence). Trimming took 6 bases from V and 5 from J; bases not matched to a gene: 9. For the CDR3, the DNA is TGTGCCAGTAGCCGGGACAGCCTGGGGGAGACCCAGTACTTC. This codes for CASSRDSLGETQYF.

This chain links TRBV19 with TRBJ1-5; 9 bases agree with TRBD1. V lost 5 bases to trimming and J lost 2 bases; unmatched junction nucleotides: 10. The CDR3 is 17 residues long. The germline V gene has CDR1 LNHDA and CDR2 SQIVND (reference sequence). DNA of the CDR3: TGTGCCAGTAGTTTCCGAACGGGACAGGGAGGCAATCAGCCCCAGCATTTT. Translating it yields CASSFRTGQGGNQPQHF. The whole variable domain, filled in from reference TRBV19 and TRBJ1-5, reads DGGITQSPKYLFRKEGQNVTLSCEQNLNHDAMYWYRQDPGQGLRLIYYSQIVNDFQKGDIAEGYSVSREKKESFPLTVTSAQKNPTAFYLCASSFRTGQGGNQPQHFGDGTRLSIL.